The entry below describes one T cell receptor (beta chain). Its antigen is not known. Time point indicated: cycle 4 day 1 (C4D1), after more than 5 weeks of nivolumab. Each and every patient relapsed after autologous stem cell transplantation, and patients got differing brentuximab vedotin exposure. Classification of best responses gave complete response, partial response or progressive disease. Trimming removed 7 bases at V and 0 bases at J, with 11 bases between. The CDR3 spans 14 residues. Germline CDR1 reads MDHEN; CDR2 reads SYDVKM. The table came from immunoSEQ multiplex PCR; TCRdb's copy has only in-frame clones and leaves some out. The sample includes about 30,000 clones, about four fifths of them seen just once. These data are taken from a study of PD-1 blockade in classical Hodgkin lymphoma. Findings and caveats of the study: By C4D1 there was a significant rise in CD4+ TCR diversity but not in CD8+ TCR diversity. For complete responders, baseline diversity was comparable to that of newly diagnosed patients.

The sequence came from a human donor with classical Hodgkin lymphoma. This chain links TRBV28 with TRBJ2-3, with D hard to call. The material sequenced was peripheral blood mononuclear cells (PBMCs), taken before the fourth cycle of nivolumab. The CDR3 is CASTGPQSTDTQYF. Written as DNA, the CDR3 is TGTGCCAGCACTGGGCCTCAGAGCACAGATACGCAGTATTTT.